These T cell receptor beta chains were read from a single sample in a study of blood T cell repertoires in COVID-19. Profiling relied on immunoSEQ multiplex PCR, and the TCRdb table lists in-frame clones only, not all of them. The table includes approximately 190,000 clones, 84% detected once. Specimen: PBMCs or T cells enriched from blood (not recorded which). The receptors were sampled from a woman aged 25 to 45 who had been exposed to COVID-19. CDR3s include the opening cysteine and the closing phenylalanine or tryptophan. D genes are given only for firm matches. Where a row states a size, it is once, few, many or the class of an expanded clone; other rows omit it.

D: TRBD2
J: TRBJ2-5
size: many
V: TRBV20-1
CDR3: CSASYREAETQYF
DNA: TGCAGTGCTAGTTACCGGGAGGCAGAGACCCAGTACTTC

D: TRBD1
J: TRBJ1-2
size: NA
V: TRBV18
CDR3: CASSHRQGINYGYTF
DNA: TGTGCCAGCTCCCATCGACAGGGAATTAACTATGGCTACACCTTC

D: TRBD1
J: TRBJ2-7
size: NA
V: TRBV7-9
CDR3: CASSGWTGTYEQYF
DNA: TGTGCCAGCAGCGGCTGGACAGGGACCTACGAGCAGTACTTC

D: NA
J: TRBJ1-2
size: NA
V: TRBV7-2
CDR3: CASSPQQGANYGYTF
DNA: TGTGCCAGCAGCCCCCAACAGGGAGCTAACTATGGCTACACCTTC

D: NA
J: TRBJ2-5
size: once
V: TRBV6-2/TRBV6-3
CDR3: CASSPTGKETQYF
DNA: TGTGCCAGCAGTCCAACAGGGAAAGAGACCCAGTACTTC

D: NA
J: TRBJ1-5
size: NA
V: TRBV2
CDR3: CASSYLARSVGQPQHF
DNA: TGTGCCAGCAGTTACCTCGCCAGGTCCGTAGGTCAGCCCCAGCATTTT

D: NA
J: TRBJ1-2
size: NA
V: TRBV14
CDR3: CASSQDRRGRSYGYTF
DNA: TGTGCCAGCAGCCAAGATAGGAGAGGGCGCAGCTATGGCTACACCTTC

D: NA
J: TRBJ2-1
size: once
V: TRBV4-1
CDR3: CASSQATGGIYNEQFF
DNA: TGCGCCAGCAGCCAAGCCACGGGGGGCATCTACAATGAGCAGTTCTTC

D: NA
J: TRBJ1-5
size: few
V: TRBV7-2
CDR3: CASSFLGDQPQHF
DNA: TGTGCCAGCAGCTTTTTAGGGGATCAGCCCCAGCATTTT

D: TRBD2
J: TRBJ2-5
size: NA
V: TRBV5-1
CDR3: CASSRLAGGIETQYF
DNA: TGCGCCAGCAGCAGGCTAGCGGGGGGTATAGAGACCCAGTACTTC

D: NA
J: TRBJ1-5
size: NA
V: TRBV6-1
CDR3: CASSESGGNQPQHF
DNA: TGTGCCAGCAGTGAGTCAGGGGGCAATCAGCCCCAGCATTTT

D: TRBD2
J: TRBJ2-2
size: NA
V: TRBV9
CDR3: CASSVELAGGQNTGELFF
DNA: TGTGCCAGCAGCGTCGAGCTAGCGGGGGGCCAGAACACCGGGGAGCTGTTTTTT

D: NA
J: TRBJ2-2
size: few
V: TRBV4-1
CDR3: CASSQALNAGELFF
DNA: TGCGCCAGCAGCCAAGCCCTTAATGCCGGGGAGCTGTTTTTT

D: TRBD1
J: TRBJ1-2
size: once
V: TRBV30
CDR3: CALDRNYGYTF
DNA: TGTGCCCTGGACAGGAACTATGGCTACACCTTC

D: NA
J: TRBJ1-1
size: few
V: TRBV6-2/TRBV6-3
CDR3: CASSYRVSTEAFF
DNA: TGTGCCAGCAGTTATAGAGTCTCCACTGAAGCTTTCTTT

D: NA
J: TRBJ1-2
size: few
V: TRBV30
CDR3: CAWSVGPGTPHSRTF
DNA: NA

D: NA
J: TRBJ1-1
size: NA
V: TRBV15
CDR3: CATSRDGGLNTEAFF
DNA: TGTGCCACCAGCAGAGACGGGGGACTGAACACTGAAGCTTTCTTT

D: NA
J: TRBJ1-1
size: few
V: TRBV7-9
CDR3: CASSLVDRDTEAFF
DNA: TGTGCCAGCAGCTTAGTAGACCGGGACACTGAAGCTTTCTTT